The clone carrying this TCR beta chain was found a few times. Its antigen remains unknown. The CDR3 has 12 residues. Trimming removed 5 bases at V and 8 bases at J, with 11 bases between. Germline CDR1 reads SGHTA; CDR2 reads FQGNSA. TCRdb itself ran the RT-PCR reads through MiXCR, one entry per CDR3 protein. The sample records 550,000 to 650,000 distinct CDR3 sequences, about 11% being singletons. These data come from a study of response to subunit inactivated influenza vaccine. Study-wide findings and caveats: That few new T cells are recruited by each seasonal influenza vaccination was the authors' suggestion.

This TCR was sampled from a man aged 50 to 59 who received an inactivated influenza vaccine. The V call is TRBV7-2, the J call TRBJ2-3; perhaps TRBD2 as D (5 bases). Sequencing was performed on PBMCs from blood, taken on the day of vaccination. CDR3 residues: CASSPHEGTQYF. The CDR3 DNA follows: TGTGCCAGCAGCCCCCATGAGGGTACGCAGTATTTT.